This TCR beta chain was observed in a study of tumor-infiltrating lymphocytes in primary liver carcinoma. Findings of the study overall: CD8+ and CD4+ repertoires went uncompared, the samples being bulk unsorted.

Total RNA (around 500 ng) served as template for TCR beta cDNA synthesis primed by a constant-region primer. Amplification in three nested multiplex PCR rounds with slightly modified ARM-PCR gave rise to TCR beta libraries. TCRdb re-analysed the multiplex PCR reads in MiXCR, keeping a single row per CDR3 protein. The sample includes 310,000 or so distinct CDR3 sequences, approximately 58% seen only once; the top ten take approximately 15%. The study extracted blood RNA from unsorted whole blood and also extracted germline DNA. Notes on this clonotype: Antigen specificity is unknown.

Sequenced input: peripheral blood. The TCR was taken from a woman under 40 with primary liver carcinoma and hepatitis B virus infection.

The CDR3 DNA sequence: TGTGCCAGCAGTCCCATAACAGGGGGCTTGACAGAAGCTTTCTTT. Translated, it gives CASSPITGGLTEAFF. V gene TRBV12-3 or TRBV12-4 combines with J gene TRBJ1-1; 9 nucleotides line up with TRBD1. V dropped 5 bases and J dropped 8; count of bases not matched to a gene: 12. There are 15 residues in the CDR3.